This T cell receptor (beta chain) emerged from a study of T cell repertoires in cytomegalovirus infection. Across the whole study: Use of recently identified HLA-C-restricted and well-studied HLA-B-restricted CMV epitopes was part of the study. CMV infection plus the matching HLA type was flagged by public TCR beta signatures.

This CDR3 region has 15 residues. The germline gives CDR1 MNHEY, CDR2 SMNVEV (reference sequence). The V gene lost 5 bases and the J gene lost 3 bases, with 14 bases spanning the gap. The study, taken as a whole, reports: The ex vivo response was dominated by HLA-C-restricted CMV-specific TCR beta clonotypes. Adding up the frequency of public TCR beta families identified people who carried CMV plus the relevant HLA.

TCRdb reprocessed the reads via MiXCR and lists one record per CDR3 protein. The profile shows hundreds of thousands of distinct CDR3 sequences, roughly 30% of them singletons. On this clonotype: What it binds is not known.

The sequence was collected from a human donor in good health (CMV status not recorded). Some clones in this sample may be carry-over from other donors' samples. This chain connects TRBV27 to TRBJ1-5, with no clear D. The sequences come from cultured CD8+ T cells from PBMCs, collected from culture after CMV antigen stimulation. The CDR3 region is CASSPSDGNNQPQHF. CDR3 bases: TGTGCCAGCAGTCCTTCCGACGGAAACAATCAGCCCCAGCATTTT.